Listed below are T cell receptor beta chains from one sample, sequenced in a study of early T cells in non-severe SARS-CoV-2 infection. TCRdb ran MiXCR on the 5' RACE reads and lists one entry per CDR3 protein. Of 65,000 to 90,000 distinct CDR3 sequences in the sample, 9.5% to 15% were seen once. The specimen sequenced was whole blood. The receptors come from an adult who was a healthcare worker with PCR-confirmed SARS-CoV-2 infection or an uninfected control (not recorded which). Both conserved end residues are trimmed from each CDR3.

v_gene	j_gene	CDR3aa
TRBV5-4	TRBJ1-4	ASSPDRNPTNEKLF
TRBV4-2	TRBJ2-3	ASSQSGATLEDTQY
TRBV27	TRBJ1-3	ASSPNPITGRDTIY
TRBV10-2	TRBJ2-5	ASSQTTQETQY
TRBV11-2	TRBJ1-6	ASSLELLTGGFYNSPLH
TRBV6-6	TRBJ2-5	ASSGAAGEKETQY
TRBV7-9	TRBJ2-3	ASSPRTGTDTQY
TRBV12-3/TRBV12-4	TRBJ1-1	ASRDSYPNTEAF
TRBV25-1	TRBJ1-2	ANSGYNYGYT
TRBV27	TRBJ2-3	ASSAVRGDTQY
TRBV12-3/TRBV12-4	TRBJ2-2	ASRKAGGPGELF
TRBV10-3	TRBJ1-1	AISEAGGNTEAF
TRBV6-2/TRBV6-3	TRBJ2-3	ASSSQGLAPTTDTQY
TRBV27	TRBJ2-1	ASSFPPAEQF
TRBV6-2/TRBV6-3	TRBJ2-2	ASSRDRYGELF
TRBV27	TRBJ2-1	ASSPFSGTSGNNEQF
TRBV7-9	TRBJ2-3	ASSPGTGLLDTQY
TRBV28	TRBJ1-2	ASQQSQWRDGYGYT
TRBV12-3/TRBV12-4	TRBJ2-1	ASSAFSGRARF
TRBV7-9	TRBJ1-1	ASSLGATRANTEAF
TRBV7-8	TRBJ2-3	ASSQSPRTDTQY
TRBV7-9	TRBJ2-3	ASSSGLAGDTQY
TRBV5-1	TRBJ2-2	ATSTFANTGELF
TRBV10-3	TRBJ1-1	AIKWDKTYTEAF
TRBV2	TRBJ2-3	ASSNRLAGDFTDTQY
TRBV9	TRBJ2-3	ASSVGVSTDTQY
TRBV9	TRBJ1-5	ASSVEGAHQPQH
TRBV6-6	TRBJ1-4	ASQKGEKLF
TRBV5-5	TRBJ2-3	ASREGLAGADTQY
TRBV12-3/TRBV12-4	TRBJ2-5	ASRRWYTQETQY
TRBV6-2/TRBV6-3	TRBJ2-7	ASSYGGSYEQY
TRBV6-1	TRBJ2-3	ASSEVGLGTDTQY
TRBV10-1	TRBJ2-3	ASSDIRDRGADTQY
TRBV4-1	TRBJ2-5	ASSQVKDQETQY
TRBV11-2	TRBJ2-7	ASRDDGLYEQY
TRBV29-1	TRBJ2-3	SVGRDRRY
TRBV20-1	TRBJ1-1	SARAGNTEAF
TRBV7-2	TRBJ1-1	ASSFRGGAGGEAF
TRBV20-1	TRBJ1-1	SAGAGTPVTF
TRBV29-1	TRBJ2-1	SVLYNEQF
TRBV2	TRBJ2-5	ASSVGGRPETQY
TRBV5-5	TRBJ1-1	ASSLASAEAF
TRBV11-3	TRBJ2-1	ASSSSGFEQF
TRBV2	TRBJ2-7	ASRGGSYEQY
TRBV20-1	TRBJ1-1	SAKQGEAF
TRBV11-2	TRBJ2-5	ASRTGLGQETQY
TRBV27	TRBJ2-1	ASSFRGDSYNEQF
TRBV4-2	TRBJ2-3	ASSPHGPSGELDTQY
TRBV29-1	TRBJ2-4	SVEGGAKNIQY
TRBV9	TRBJ2-5	ASSVATGAGGSQETQY
TRBV3-1	TRBJ1-2	ASGSGVGYT
TRBV10-3	TRBJ2-3	AISEGSGGITDTQY
TRBV19	TRBJ1-4	ASSIMRNLNEKLF
TRBV5-1	TRBJ1-6	ASSSGFEYNSPLH
TRBV6-1	TRBJ2-7	ASSEGSTSTYEQY
TRBV28	TRBJ2-1	ASKGLALYNEQF
TRBV29-1	TRBJ2-7	SVVEQGYEQY
TRBV20-1	TRBJ2-3	SAPTSGRTDTQY
TRBV3-1	TRBJ2-2	ASSRGAGAAGELF
TRBV5-1	TRBJ2-1	ASSAGGLYNEQF